Below, 30 T cell receptor beta chains from the same sample are listed, as sequenced in a study of T cell responses to AZD1222 COVID-19 vaccine. Profiling relied on immunoSEQ multiplex PCR, and the TCRdb table lists in-frame clones only, not all of them. The table lists 85,000 to 100,000 clones, 80% to 90% of them singletons. The sample was peripheral blood, taken on day 0 of AZD1222 vaccination. Every receptor here comes from an adult in good health.

This clone was counted a few times. This chain joins TRBV3-1 (or the pseudogene TRBV3-2) and TRBJ1-6, with 7 bases lining up with TRBD1. V was pared by 3 bases and J by 9 bases, with 5 bases of the junction left unmatched. Germline loops: CDR1 LGHDT, CDR2 YNNKEL (reference sequence). The CDR3 has 14 amino acids. CDR3: CASSQGTVGSPLHF. The DNA of the CDR3 is TGTGCCAGCAGCCAGGGGACAGTCGGTTCACCCCTCCACTTT.

V is TRBV6-1 and J is TRBJ1-5; 9 bases align to TRBD1. The junction had 10 bases not matched to a gene; V was cut back by 2 bases and J by 8 bases. Germline lookup yields CDR1 MNHNS and CDR2 SASEGT. The CDR3 has 16 residues. CDR3 coding DNA: TGTGCCAGCAGTGAATCCGGACAGGGGTTTCCGGAGCCCCAGCATTTT. This sequence encodes CASSESGQGFPEPQHF.

The CDR3 is CASSQGGTSNQPQHF. CDR3 coding DNA: TGTGCCAGCAGCCAAGGAGGAACTAGCAATCAGCCCCAGCATTTT. The chain joins TRBV4-2 to TRBJ1-5; D is ambiguous. V gave up 1 base and J gave up 0 bases, with 7 bases separating them. Germline assignment: CDR1 LGHNA and CDR2 YNFKEQ. This CDR3 region has 15 residues.

The chain combines TRBV9 with TRBJ2-1; the match to TRBD1 covers 9 bases. The CDR3 is 16 amino acids. Germline lookup yields CDR1 SGDLS and CDR2 YYNGEE. V was clipped by 0 bases and J by 7 bases; unmatched bases: 8. The chain's CDR3 is CASSVGGQGPRNEQFF. For the CDR3, the DNA is TGTGCCAGCAGCGTAGGGGGACAGGGTCCAAGGAATGAGCAGTTCTTC.

The rearrangement links TRBV25-1 to TRBJ2-5; 7 nucleotides line up with TRBD1. V was pared by 3 bases and J by 5 bases, with 6 bases of the junction left unmatched. Germline CDR1 MGHDK, CDR2 SYGVNS. The CDR3 spans 14 residues. DNA of the CDR3: TGTGCCAGCAGTGACGCCGGGACAGTGGAGACCCAGTACTTC. This translates into CASSDAGTVETQYF. Together with reference TRBV25-1 and TRBJ2-5, the CDR3 gives the full variable domain: EADIYQTPRYLVIGTGKKITLECSQTMGHDKMYWYQQDPGMELHLIHYSYGVNSTEKGDLSSESTVSRIRTEHFPLTLESARPSHTSQYLCASSDAGTVETQYFGPGTRLLVL.

The V and J genes are TRBV9 and TRBJ1-3; the D gene is possibly TRBD1 (6 bases). The CDR3 runs to 17 residues. V was pared by 0 bases and J by 0 bases, with 13 bases between. Germline-derived CDR1 and CDR2 are SGDLS and YYNGEE. In DNA, the CDR3 is TGTGCCAGCAGCGTAGGGGTACAGGGCGTCTCTGGAAACACCATATATTTT. Amino acids: CASSVGVQGVSGNTIYF.

The chain carries TRBV19 and TRBJ1-1, with D perhaps matching TRBD1 (5 bases). From germline, CDR1 is LNHDA and CDR2 SQIVND (reference sequence). This CDR3 has 14 amino acids. Trimming shortened V by 7 bases and J by 2 bases, and 14 bases separated the two germline ends. In nucleotides, the CDR3 is TGTGCCAGTATCACCCTGGGGGTAAACACTGAAGCTTTCTTT. It codes for CASITLGVNTEAFF.

This clone was seen a handful of times. The chain combines TRBV11-2 with TRBJ1-1; TRBD1 matches at 7 bases. Losses at the gene ends were 2 bases for V and 1 base for J; bases not matched to a gene: 7. From germline, CDR1 is SGHAT and CDR2 FQNNGV. The CDR3 has 16 amino acids. CDR3 coding DNA: TGTGCCAGCAGCTTACTCCCCACAGGGGCGAACACTGAAGCTTTCTTT. Translation gives CASSLLPTGANTEAFF.

This rearrangement joins TRBV5-1 to TRBJ2-7; D might be TRBD2 (5 bases). This CDR3 has 14 residues. Deletions cut 1 base from V and 2 bases from J, with 10 bases between. Germline V gives CDR1 SGHRS, CDR2 YFSETQ. This CDR3 is CASSLLGETYEQYF. The CDR3 bases are TGCGCCAGCAGCTTGCTCGGGGAAACCTACGAGCAGTACTTC. The full variable domain, completed using reference TRBV5-1 and TRBJ2-7, is KAGVTQTPRYLIKTRGQQVTLSCSPISGHRSVSWYQQTPGQGLQFLFEYFSETQRNKGNFPGRFSGRQFSNSRSEMNVSTLELGDSALYLCASSLLGETYEQYFGPGTRLTVT.

The J gene is TRBJ1-2, the V gene TRBV7-6; 8 bases line up with TRBD1. Germline V CDR1 and CDR2: SGHVS, FNYEAQ. The length of the CDR3 is 13 residues. Trimming at V came to 5 bases and at J to 8 bases, leaving 7 bases not matched to a gene. This chain's CDR3 is CASSKGQGFGYTF. The CDR3 DNA reads TGTGCCAGCAGCAAAGGACAGGGTTTCGGCTACACCTTC.

The V gene is TRBV16, the J gene TRBJ2-3; D might be TRBD1 or TRBD2, each matching 6 bases. V lost 2 bases, J lost 2 bases, and 11 bases lay in between. CDR1 is KGHSY and CDR2 is FQNENV in the germline V gene. The CDR3 has 15 residues. CDR3 sequence (DNA): TGTGCCAGCAGCCAAGGAGGGGGATACACAGATACGCAGTATTTT. It is translated as CASSQGGGYTDTQYF.

The rearrangement uses TRBV9 and TRBJ2-4; D remains ambiguous. The germline V gene encodes CDR1 SGDLS and CDR2 YYNGEE. The CDR3 has 14 amino acids. V was shortened by 3 bases and J by 3 bases, with 10 bases between the two germline ends. The CDR3 sequence: CASSADGYKNIQYF. CDR3 in DNA: TGTGCCAGCAGCGCCGACGGATACAAAAACATTCAGTACTTC.

The chain recombines TRBV10-3 with TRBJ1-1; the D is unclear. The germline V and J ends were trimmed by 6 bases and 4 bases, with 15 bases remaining between them. The CDR3 contains 14 residues. Germline CDR1 reads ENHRY; CDR2 reads SYGVKD. The CDR3 region is CAIRADKRVTEAFF. CDR3 DNA sequence: TGTGCCATCAGGGCGGATAAACGGGTCACTGAAGCTTTCTTT.

The chain is built from TRBV5-6 and TRBJ2-3; D call uncertain. In germline, CDR1 is SGHDT, CDR2 YYEEEE. V was pared by 0 bases and J by 0 bases, with 11 bases between. The CDR3 has 16 amino acids. The CDR3 region is CASSLGQVLSTDTQYF. The CDR3 region has the DNA TGTGCCAGCAGCTTGGGCCAGGTACTTAGCACAGATACGCAGTATTTT.

V is TRBV4-2 and J is TRBJ1-5; D is unclear. CDR1 and CDR2 (germline): LGHNA, YNFKEQ. Trimming removed 4 bases from V and 6 bases from J, with 13 bases in between. CDR3 size: 14 residues. CDR3 DNA sequence: TGTGCCAGCAGCCCCGGACTTGGCCGTCAGCCCCAGCATTTT. This gives the protein CASSPGLGRQPQHF.

This clone was picked up one time. The rearrangement joins TRBV19 to TRBJ2-6, with TRBD2 matching over 7 bases. The CDR3 is 17 residues long. V shed 2 bases and J 0 bases; nucleotides not matched to a gene: 4. Germline-derived CDR1 and CDR2 are LNHDA and SQIVND (reference sequence). CDR3 region: CASSISGTHSGANVLTF. The CDR3 nucleotides read TGTGCCAGTAGTATAAGCGGGACTCACTCTGGGGCCAACGTCCTGACTTTC. The variable domain in full, completed from reference TRBV19 and TRBJ2-6, reads DGGITQSPKYLFRKEGQNVTLSCEQNLNHDAMYWYRQDPGQGLRLIYYSQIVNDFQKGDIAEGYSVSREKKESFPLTVTSAQKNPTAFYLCASSISGTHSGANVLTFGAGSRLTVL.

The rearrangement links TRBV6-5 to TRBJ2-5; perhaps D is TRBD1 or TRBD2 (5 bases each). The V end lost 0 bases, the J end lost 4 bases, and 12 bases lay between the germline ends. There are 15 residues in the CDR3. The germline V gene has CDR1 MNHEY and CDR2 SVGAGI. CDR3 DNA: TGTGCCAGCAGTTACTCCAGGGTCGGAGGAGAGACCCAGTACTTC. It specifies CASSYSRVGGETQYF.

V usage is TRBV6-5 and J usage is TRBJ2-3; 8 positions agree with TRBD1. Germline CDR1 and CDR2: MNHEY and SVGAGI. The V gene end was trimmed by 8 bases and the J gene end by 9 bases; junction bases not matched to a gene: 7. This CDR3 contains 12 residues. The CDR3 reads CASGQGSQTQYF. DNA of the CDR3: TGTGCCAGCGGACAGGGCTCACAAACGCAGTATTTT.

This clone was detected once. The gene calls are TRBV30 and TRBJ2-7; D could derive from TRBD1 or TRBD2 (5 bases each). Trimming stripped 2 bases from V and 4 bases from J, with 15 bases between. Per the germline V gene, CDR1 is GTSNPN and CDR2 is SVGIG (reference sequence). The CDR3 runs to 14 residues. The CDR3 nucleotides are TGTGCCTGGAGTCTGGACACGGGGTGGTACGAGCAGTACTTC. Its protein is CAWSLDTGWYEQYF. The variable domain in full, with the rest retrieved from reference TRBV30 and TRBJ2-7, is SQTIHQWPATLVQPVGSPLSLECTVEGTSNPNLYWYRQAAGRGLQLLFYSVGIGQISSEVPQNLSASRPQDRQFILSSKKLLLSDSGFYLCAWSLDTGWYEQYFGPGTRLTVT.

The rearrangement uses TRBV19 and TRBJ2-1; 11 bases fit TRBD2. With 4 bases clipped from V and 2 bases from J, the junction kept 1 base outside the gene matches. There are 15 residues in the CDR3. The germline gives CDR1 LNHDA, CDR2 SQIVND (reference sequence). The CDR3 is CASSKTSGAYNEQFF. DNA of the CDR3: TGTGCCAGTAGTAAGACTAGCGGGGCCTACAATGAGCAGTTCTTC.

The chain has TRBV6-5 and TRBJ1-6; 7 bases match TRBD1. CDR3 length: 13 residues. The germline V gene encodes CDR1 MNHEY and CDR2 SVGAGI. V lost 8 bases and J lost 8; bases outside the gene matches: 6. Here the CDR3 DNA reads TGTGCCAGCGAGGACAGGAGGGATTCACCCCTCCACTTT. This encodes CASEDRRDSPLHF.

The V call is TRBV5-4, the J call TRBJ2-3, with a weak D call TRBD1 (7 bases). The germline CDR1 and CDR2 sequences are SGHNT and YYREEE (reference sequence). Trimming took 5 bases from V and 0 from J, leaving 16 bases between them. This CDR3 contains 16 residues. CDR3 loop: CASRTRGASSTDTQYF. The CDR3 DNA follows: TGTGCCAGCAGGACCAGGGGGGCCTCTAGCACAGATACGCAGTATTTT.

This chain links TRBV25-1 with TRBJ1-6, with D uncertain. V lost 6 bases and J lost 4, with 16 bases in between. The length of the CDR3 is 16 residues. Germline assignment: CDR1 MGHDK and CDR2 SYGVNS. This CDR3 is CASSRTDPFYNSPLHF. The CDR3 DNA reads as TGTGCCAGCAGCAGGACGGACCCATTTTATAATTCACCCCTCCACTTT.

The chain is built from TRBV20-1 and TRBJ2-5, with D tentatively TRBD2 (5 bases). Per germline, CDR1 DFQATT and CDR2 SNEGSKA (reference sequence). The V end lost 3 bases, the J end lost 5 bases, and 16 bases lay between the germline ends. This CDR3 has 14 residues. In DNA form, the CDR3 reads TGCAGTGCTAGTAACCCCTCTAGCTCTGAGACCCAGTACTTC. Its translation is CSASNPSSSETQYF.

The rearrangement links TRBV25-1 to TRBJ1-2; no clear D gene. Germline V lookup: CDR1 MGHDK, CDR2 SYGVNS. The CDR3 runs to 12 residues. Trimming removed 4 bases from V and 5 bases from J, with 8 bases in between. CDR3 loop: CASSVGEYGYTF. Here the CDR3 DNA reads TGTGCCAGCAGTGTAGGAGAGTATGGCTACACCTTC.

This sequence joins TRBV27 and TRBJ2-7; the D gene is possibly TRBD2 (5 bases). V lost 2 bases and J 6 bases, leaving 11 bases between the germline ends. This CDR3 region has 13 residues. The germline V gene has CDR1 MNHEY and CDR2 SMNVEV (reference sequence). CDR3 in amino acids: CASSLREGTEQYF. The CDR3, as DNA: TGTGCCAGCAGTTTACGCGAGGGAACCGAGCAGTACTTC.

Details on this clone: Germline is not matched at one junction end, which may reflect a read error. The chain is built from TRBV12-3 or TRBV12-4 and TRBJ1-2, with D perhaps matching TRBD1 (5 bases). This CDR3 spans 12 amino acids. The CDR3 DNA reads as TGTGCCAGCAGTTTAGGTATCAGGGTCTGGGCCTTC. Its translation is CASSLGIRVWAF.

V and J are TRBV19 and TRBJ1-1, with a weak D call TRBD1 (5 bases). Per the germline V gene, CDR1 is LNHDA and CDR2 is SQIVND (reference sequence). Trimming cost V 1 base and J 0 bases, with 12 bases left between them. This CDR3 has 16 residues. CDR3 in amino acids: CASSIVAGPVNTEAFF. CDR3 bases: TGTGCCAGTAGTATAGTGGCAGGGCCGGTGAACACTGAAGCTTTCTTT. The full variable domain, its missing parts supplied by reference TRBV19 and TRBJ1-1, is DGGITQSPKYLFRKEGQNVTLSCEQNLNHDAMYWYRQDPGQGLRLIYYSQIVNDFQKGDIAEGYSVSREKKESFPLTVTSAQKNPTAFYLCASSIVAGPVNTEAFFGQGTRLTVV.

The chain couples TRBV4-2 to TRBJ2-1; D is perhaps TRBD1 (6 bases). V shed 0 bases and J shed 7 bases, with 16 bases lying between them. CDR1 and CDR2 from the germline V gene are LGHNA and YNFKEQ. The length of the CDR3 is 16 residues. DNA for the CDR3: TGTGCCAGCAGCCAAGATCGTATGGGGGCAGGGAATGAGCAGTTCTTC. Its protein product is CASSQDRMGAGNEQFF.

The chain couples TRBV7-9 to TRBJ2-3, with 11 positions matching TRBD2. The germline V gene has CDR1 SEHNR and CDR2 FQNEAQ (reference sequence). Germline trimming cut 5 bases from V and 1 base from J; bases unmatched to any gene: 14. This CDR3 has 19 residues. The CDR3 DNA is TGTGCCAGCAGCCGGGTCGTCGGTAGCGGGGGGGTTCGCACAGATACGCAGTATTTT. Protein sequence: CASSRVVGSGGVRTDTQYF.